Listed below are T cell receptor beta chains from one sample, sequenced in a study of Graves' ophthalmopathy and Graves' hyperthyroidism. From the multiplex PCR reads, TCRdb called clonotypes with MiXCR, one entry per CDR3 protein. The table has over 650,000 distinct CDR3 sequences, about two fifths seen once. Sequencing was performed on peripheral blood. These receptors all come from an adult man with Graves' ophthalmopathy. Each CDR3 is given with its conserved first and last residue. The D gene is left open where the match is weak. Clone size is given for some rows only: seen once, a few or many times, or a class if the clone is expanded.

>15|many|NA|TRBV7-8|TRBJ2-2
TGTGCCAGCAGTAGACAGCGCCCGAACACCGGGGAGCTGTTTTTT
CASSRQRPNTGELFF
>18|NA|TRBD1|TRBV7-9|TRBJ1-4
TGTGCCAGCAGCCAAGTTCCGGACAGGGGGCTCGCTAATGAAAAACTGTTTTTT
CASSQVPDRGLANEKLFF
>13|many|NA|TRBV4-3|TRBJ1-2
TGCGCCAGCAGCCAAGAAGGAACCCACGGCTACACCTTC
CASSQEGTHGYTF
>12|many|NA|TRBV10-3|TRBJ1-2
TGTGCCATCAGTGAGTCGGTGGAGGGCTACACCTTC
CAISESVEGYTF
>16|NA|NA|TRBV10-3|TRBJ1-2
TGTGCCATCAGTGGCACTAGCGGGGGCGACAACTATGGCTACACCTTC
CAISGTSGGDNYGYTF
>13|many|TRBD2|TRBV7-2|TRBJ2-7
TGTGCCAGCAGCAAGACTAGCATCCACGAGCAGTACTTC
CASSKTSIHEQYF
>15|many|NA|TRBV19|TRBJ1-1
TGTGCCAGTAGCCCGGGACTGTTGATGAACACTGAAGCTTTCTTT
CASSPGLLMNTEAFF
>12|NA|NA|TRBV10-3|TRBJ2-7
TGTGCCGCGGCGCACGAAGTGGGCGAGCAGTACTTC
CAAAHEVGEQYF
>14|NA|TRBD1|TRBV14|TRBJ2-2
TGTGCCAGCGGGGGACAGGCGAACACCGGGGAGCTGTTTTTT
CASGGQANTGELFF
>16|NA|TRBD1|TRBV29-1|TRBJ1-1
TGCAGCGTTGGCCTCGAGTGGGGACAGGGAAACACTGAAGCTTTCTTT
CSVGLEWGQGNTEAFF
>15|many|TRBD2|TRBV25-1|TRBJ2-7
TGTGCCAGCAGTGTTTTAGCGGGCTTTTCCTACGAGCAGTACTTC
CASSVLAGFSYEQYF
>13|few|NA|TRBV5-6|TRBJ1-1
TGTGCCAGCAGCTTGGGGGGGCGGGAGGTGGCTTTCTTT
CASSLGGREVAFF
>13|many|NA|TRBV7-2|TRBJ1-1
TGTGCCAGCAGCGGACAACAGGACACTGAAGCTTTCTTT
CASSGQQDTEAFF
>16|few|NA|TRBV5-1|TRBJ1-5
TGCGCCAGCAGTCCTACCGCGGGGGGAGGCTATCAGCCCCAGCATTTT
CASSPTAGGGYQPQHF
>11|NA|NA|TRBV29-1|TRBJ2-3
TGCAGCGGGGAGGACACAGATACGCAGTATTTT
CSGEDTDTQYF
>11|NA|NA|TRBV10-3|TRBJ1-2
TGTGCCATCAGTGATGCGGGGAGTTCCACCTTC
CAISDAGSSTF
>10|NA|NA|TRBV7-9|TRBJ2-6
TGTGCCAGCAGCTGGACCCCCCGGACTTTC
CASSWTPRTF
>16|NA|TRBD1|TRBV4-3|TRBJ1-5
TGCGCCAGCAGCCAAGATTCCGGACAGGGAAATCAGCCCCAGCATTTT
CASSQDSGQGNQPQHF
>17|NA|NA|TRBV7-9|TRBJ1-3
TGTGCCAGCAGTTTTAGCAGTGCGGGCGAGGGTGGAAACACCATATATTTT
CASSFSSAGEGGNTIYF
>13|many|NA|TRBV29-1|TRBJ2-5
TGCAGCGTTGAGTCTCGGCTCTTGAAGACCCAGTACTTC
CSVESRLLKTQYF
>15|NA|NA|TRBV2|TRBJ2-7
TGTGCCAGCAGTGAAGAGTTCAATTCCCAGGGCGAGCAGTACTTC
CASSEEFNSQGEQYF
>15|NA|NA|TRBV14|TRBJ2-7
TGTGCCAGCAGCCCGAGGGGCCACCCGGGCTACGAGCAGTACTTC
CASSPRGHPGYEQYF
>13|once|NA|TRBV10-3|TRBJ1-3
TGTGCCATCAGGGCCCTGACTGGAAACACCATATATTTT
CAIRALTGNTIYF
>17|few|TRBD1|TRBV6-5|TRBJ1-2
TGTGCCAGCAGCCCAGAGTACCGGGACAGGGGAGAGGTTGGCTACACCTTC
CASSPEYRDRGEVGYTF
>11|NA|NA|TRBV29-1|TRBJ1-1
TGCAGCCAAGGGACGGCCACTGAAGCTTTCTTT
CSQGTATEAFF
>16|NA|NA|TRBV25-1|TRBJ2-7
TGTGCCAGCAGCTTGGCCAGGGCAGGGCTGTCTCTCGAGCAGTACTTC
CASSLARAGLSLEQYF
>11|NA|NA|TRBV20-1|TRBJ2-5
TGCAGCGCTCCGATACAAGAGACCCAGTACTTC
CSAPIQETQYF
>15|NA|TRBD1|TRBV7-9|TRBJ2-7
TGTGCCAGCAGCCCGACAGGGGCTAACTATGGCGAGCAGTACTTC
CASSPTGANYGEQYF
>14|NA|NA|TRBV7-9|TRBJ1-6
TGTGCCAGCAGCTTAGGATCCGGGGGTTTAGCCCTCCACTTT
CASSLGSGGLALHF
>15|many|TRBD1|TRBV25-1|TRBJ2-3
TGTGCCAGCAGTGATTGGGACAGTAGTACAGATACGCAGTATTTT
CASSDWDSSTDTQYF
>15|NA|TRBD2|TRBV7-9|TRBJ2-1
TGTGCCAGCAGCTTCGAGCGGGAGGGCCTCAATGAGCAGTTCTTC
CASSFEREGLNEQFF
>13|NA|NA|TRBV24-1|TRBJ2-2
TGTGCCACCACGGGCCAAAACACCGGGGAGCTGTTTTTT
CATTGQNTGELFF
>15|few|NA|TRBV4-2|TRBJ1-3
TGTGCCAGCAGCCAAGATACGGGGGGTCGAAACACCATATATTTT
CASSQDTGGRNTIYF
>14|many|NA|TRBV7-8|TRBJ2-5
TGTGCCAGCAGCTCGTTGTTGGACCAAGAGACCCAGTACTTC
CASSSLLDQETQYF
>12|NA|NA|TRBV6-4|TRBJ2-2
TGTGCCAGCAGTGACGGGGTCGGGGAGCCGTTTTTT
CASSDGVGEPFF
>11|NA|NA|TRBV10-3|TRBJ2-1
TGTGCCACCTCCCCAGCTCTAGAGCAGTTCTTC
CATSPALEQFF
>12|many|NA|TRBV24-1|TRBJ2-7
TGTGCCACCAGTGACCTGGGGAACGAGCAGTACTTC
CATSDLGNEQYF
>13|many|NA|TRBV7-8|TRBJ1-5
TGTGCCAGCAGCCAAGGCGACAATCAGCCCCAGCATTTT
CASSQGDNQPQHF
>15|many|NA|TRBV19|TRBJ1-5
TGTGCCAGTAGTATAGACCGAAATAGCAATCAGCCCCAGCATTTT
CASSIDRNSNQPQHF
>13|once|NA|TRBV24-1|TRBJ1-5
TGTGCCACCAGTGATGATTTTGGTCAGCCCCAGCATTTT
CATSDDFGQPQHF
>18|NA|TRBD1|TRBV7-8|TRBJ2-7
TGTGCCAGCAGTTACACAAGTTTATGGACAGGCGTCTCCTACGAGCAGTACTTC
CASSYTSLWTGVSYEQYF
>14|NA|TRBD1|TRBV30|TRBJ2-7
TGTGCCTGGAACCCCCAGGGGGCTTCCTACGAGCAGTACTTC
CAWNPQGASYEQYF
>17|few|TRBD1|TRBV12-5|TRBJ1-6
TGTGCTAGTGGTTTGGGACAGGGGGGTTCCTATAATTCACCCCTCCACTTT
CASGLGQGGSYNSPLHF
>15|NA|NA|TRBV10-1|TRBJ2-2
TGCGCCAGCAGTGATTTGGCAGGGGACACCGGGGAGCTGTTTTTT
CASSDLAGDTGELFF
>13|few|NA|TRBV5-1|TRBJ2-5
TGCGCCAGCAGCGGGGTCCTGGAAGAGACCCAGTACTTC
CASSGVLEETQYF
>15|few|NA|TRBV4-1|TRBJ1-4
TGCGCCAGCAGACGTGGAATTGCAACTAATGAAAAACTGTTTTTT
CASRRGIATNEKLFF
>15|NA|NA|TRBV10-3|TRBJ1-5
TGTGCCATCAGGAGCCAAGGGGTTAACAATCAGCCCCAGCATTTT
CAIRSQGVNNQPQHF
>12|NA|NA|TRBV2|TRBJ1-4
TGTGCCAGCAGTTCGGACGGAGAAAAACTGTTTTTT
CASSSDGEKLFF
>12|NA|NA|TRBV5-5|TRBJ2-7
TGTGCCAGCAGCTTAAGAGCATCCGAGCAGTACTTC
CASSLRASEQYF
>12|NA|NA|TRBV19|TRBJ1-2
TGTGCCAGTAGTATATCGGGATTTGGCTACACCTTC
CASSISGFGYTF
>13|NA|NA|TRBV29-1|TRBJ2-3
TGCAGCGGTTCTGGGCGGACCACAGATACGCAGTATTTT
CSGSGRTTDTQYF
>15|many|TRBD1|TRBV7-2|TRBJ1-4
TGTGCCAGCGGCAGGGGGGGCGAGGGAAATGAAAAACTGTTTTTT
CASGRGGEGNEKLFF
>14|NA|NA|TRBV2|TRBJ1-6
TGTGCCAGCTTAGTAGGACACAATAATTCACCCCTCCACTTT
CASLVGHNNSPLHF
>18|NA|NA|TRBV20-1|TRBJ2-6
TGCAGTGCTAGAGACAGGAGGCCCTCCTTCTCTGGGGCCAACGTCCTGACTTTC
CSARDRRPSFSGANVLTF
>16|many|TRBD1|TRBV29-1|TRBJ1-1
TGCAGCGTTGGGGGAACGGGACAGGAGGTTAGAACTGAAGCTTTCTTT
CSVGGTGQEVRTEAFF
>16|many|NA|TRBV19|TRBJ2-2
TGTGCCAGTAAGGGATCGGGGGGCCGCGACACCGGGGAGCTGTTTTTT
CASKGSGGRDTGELFF
>14|many|NA|TRBV7-8|TRBJ1-5
TGTGCCAGCAGCCGCGGGGCAGGGGTTCAGCCCCAGCATTTT
CASSRGAGVQPQHF
>14|many|NA|TRBV4-3|TRBJ1-1
TGCGCCAGCAGCCGCGACAGCCAACCTAATGAAGCTTTCTTT
CASSRDSQPNEAFF